This T cell receptor beta chain was found in a study of blood T cells in healthy people across ages (dated by TCRdb to 2015 to 2017). In the study overall: In model experiments, template switching captured about one uniquely barcoded TCR beta cDNA molecule for every two T cells. Two additional independent replicas of 1 million unique cDNA reads from the same blood draw were analyzed for two donors (one aged 18 to 30 and one aged 80 or older). Using deep sequencing normalized with unique cDNA molecular identifiers, the study measured how TCR beta repertoire diversity changes with age. To avoid experimental bias, donors of different ages were randomly spread across the sequencing lanes. The donors were divided into four age groups: young (average approximately 15 years), middle-aged (roughly 42), aged (roughly 60) and long-lived (roughly 88). The paper's findings and limits, for the study overall: Observed TCR beta diversity correlated strongly with the percentage of naive T cells measured by flow cytometry. Because donor CMV infection status was unknown, age-related changes in expanded clonotypes were potentially confounded. Because profiling used bulk unsorted PBMCs, naive and antigen-experienced compartments could not be compared conclusively. The long-lived group showed more naive CD4+ T cells, fewer expanded clones and increased TCR diversity than the aged group, suggesting age selection. Total diversity estimates from one million sequenced T cells were considered lower bounds and underestimates. As age increased, observed TCR beta diversity per million T cells dropped in a roughly linear way, and a significant reduction was already evident by age 40.

As to this clonotype: Its recognized antigen is unknown. Within one base of it there is no much larger clone, and no base qualities were kept.

Systemically healthy Caucasian individuals from Russia, 39 in total and aged about 6 to 100 years, were included as donors. Each donor gave about 9.7 milliliters of peripheral blood, drawn into EDTA-treated Vacutainer tubes. PBMCs were isolated by Ficoll-Paque density-gradient centrifugation, with at least 6.5 million obtained per sample. Trizol reagent was used to extract total RNA from PBMCs, with at least 5 micrograms per sample. For every donor, an aliquot of PBMCs went through flow cytometry to measure the percentages of naive CD45RAhigh/CD27high T cells. Receptors were amplified or captured by 5' RACE. The listed sequencing device is Illumina HiSeq 2500. A second PCR of roughly 6 to 12 cycles was run with a J-beta primer mix and a sample-barcoded 5' primer. A unique molecular identifier was introduced onto each TCR beta cDNA molecule by a template-switch 5' adaptor carrying 12 random nucleotides. At least 3 million CDR3-containing paired-end reads were obtained from each sample. All of the RNA was converted into first-strand cDNA using the Mint cDNA synthesis kit, with a TRBC-specific oligonucleotide serving as the primer. Following uracil-DNA glycosylase treatment, all cDNA underwent a first 18-cycle PCR with the universal primers M1SS and BC2_uni_R. Under the source paper's analysis protocol: For normalization, 1 million high-quality reads were randomly selected from each sample, with every read carrying a distinct molecular identifier. Instead of being binned into consensus sequences, reads with shared molecular identifiers were discarded. MiTCR, set to a Q25 quality threshold and the strictest error-elimination algorithm, was used for CDR3 identification, clonotype clustering and error correction. A nonparametric unseen species model using Euler transformation provided a lower-bound estimate of total TCR beta diversity. TCRdb itself trimmed the public reads at Q25 with fastp, ran MiXCR and retained productive beta chains. Every CDR3 protein is listed once, alongside the most common genes and DNA of its rows. The V and J calls here are based on TCRdb, not the publication. The sample records fewer than 750,000 distinct CDR3 sequences, around 50% of which are singletons. The ten largest clones represent roughly 25% of the sample.

CDR1 is given as SGHTA and CDR2 as FQGNSA, both from the germline V gene. Counted from cysteine to phenylalanine, this CDR3 has 16 amino acids. Only the CDR3 part of the read is kept: 48 bases, read in frame from the first base. V is cut back by 1 base and J by 1 base, with 3 bases in the junction unmatched. The source is an older man in good health. The sample taken for sequencing was blood. In this chain, TRBV7-2 is recombined with TRBJ1-2; TRBD1 fits 10 bases in the junction. This receptor has the CDR3 CASSLGGTGVNYGYTF. The nucleotide sequence reads as follows: TGTGCCAGCAGCTTAGGAGGGACAGGGGTTAACTATGGCTACACCTTC. The entire variable domain, with the stretches around the CDR3 drawn from the reference TRBV7-2 and TRBJ1-2 proteins, is GAGVSQSPSNKVTEKGKDVELRCDPISGHTALYWYRQSLGQGLEFLIYFQGNSAPDKSGLPSDRFSAERTGGSVSTLTIQRTQQEDSAVYLCASSLGGTGVNYGYTFGSGTRLTVV.